These 16 T cell receptor beta chains share one sample of origin, sequenced in a study of sequential checkpoint blockade in melanoma. Treatment denoted: randomized to nivolumab then ipilimumab (arm A) or the reverse (arm B). Sequencing used immunoSEQ multiplex PCR; TCRdb keeps in-frame clones, though not all of them. Of around 26,000 clones in the sample, more than 60% were seen once. Sequenced material: CD8+ T cells sorted from blood (inferred from file names), taken from a patient given nivolumab and ipilimumab in sequence. These receptors were collected from a human donor with melanoma.

This clone was seen a single time. The chain links TRBV7-6 to TRBJ1-2; possible D gene TRBD1, 6 bases. The CDR3 is 13 amino acids. Trimming removed 3 bases at V and 8 bases at J, with 13 bases between. Germline-derived CDR1 and CDR2 are SGHVS and FNYEAQ. The CDR3 region is CASSFSGGGGYTF. The CDR3 nucleotides read TGTGCCAGCAGCTTCTCGGGGGGCGGCGGCTACACCTTC.

This chain links TRBV14 with TRBJ2-5; the match to TRBD1 covers 9 bases. This CDR3 is 15 amino acids long. CDR1 SGHDN and CDR2 FVKESK come from the germline V gene. V trimming: 5 bases; J trimming: 7 bases; junction bases outside the gene matches: 11. DNA for the CDR3: TGTGCCAGCAGCAGCCTGGACAGGGGTGAGGGGACCCAGTACTTC. Protein: CASSSLDRGEGTQYF.

The rearrangement joins TRBV5-6 to TRBJ2-3, with 7 bases aligning to TRBD2. With 0 bases clipped from V and 0 bases from J, the junction kept 1 base outside the gene matches. Looked up from germline, CDR1 is SGHDT and CDR2 is YYEEEE. The CDR3 is 15 amino acids. CDR3 bases: TGTGCCAGCAGCTTGGTAGCGGGTAGCACAGATACGCAGTATTTT. Translated, it gives CASSLVAGSTDTQYF.

The rearrangement links TRBV28 to TRBJ2-1; 14 nucleotides align to TRBD2. Unmatched junction bases numbered 3, after V lost 4 bases and J lost 7 bases. CDR3 length: 15 amino acids. Germline V gene lookup returns CDR1 MDHEN and CDR2 SYDVKM. CDR3 region: CASSSGLAGDNEQFF. The CDR3 nucleotides are TGTGCCAGCAGTTCGGGACTAGCGGGAGATAATGAGCAGTTCTTC.

The chain carries TRBV12-1 and TRBJ2-7; the table's TRBD2 call for D was not verified on the DNA. TRBV12-1 is a recognized pseudogene. There are 16 residues in the CDR3. In DNA form, the CDR3 reads TGTGCCAGCAGCTTTGGAGTTTGGACTAGCCCCTACGAGCAGTACTTC. It codes for CASSFGVWTSPYEQYF.

The rearrangement joins TRBV18 to TRBJ1-1; D not certain. This CDR3 has 14 amino acids. CDR1 KGHSH and CDR2 LQKENI come from the germline V gene. V lost 3 bases, J lost 1 base, and 9 bases lay in between. The CDR3 coding sequence is TGTGCCAGCTCACCCACTGGAGGGAACACTGAAGCTTTCTTT. The encoded protein is CASSPTGGNTEAFF. The variable domain in full, with the rest retrieved from reference TRBV18 and TRBJ1-1, is NAGVMQNPRHLVRRRGQEARLRCSPMKGHSHVYWYRQLPEEGLKFMVYLQKENIIDESGMPKERFSAEFPKEGPSILRIQQVVRGDSAAYFCASSPTGGNTEAFFGQGTRLTVV.

The chain employs TRBV6-1 and TRBJ2-7; possibly TRBD1 for D (5 bases). The CDR3 is 15 residues long. The ends were cut back, 2 bases at V and 4 bases at J, with 15 bases in the middle. Per germline, CDR1 MNHNS and CDR2 SASEGT. CDR3 amino acids: CASSEKFRAPYEQYF. The DNA for the CDR3 is TGTGCCAGCAGTGAAAAATTCAGGGCTCCTTACGAGCAGTACTTC.

This clone appeared a few times. The V and J genes are TRBV5-4 and TRBJ1-3, with a weak D call TRBD1 (5 bases). Trimming left V 4 bases short and J 2 bases short, with 7 bases between. Germline values: CDR1 SGHNT, CDR2 YYREEE (reference sequence). CDR3 length: 13 amino acids. The CDR3 DNA follows: TGTGCCAGCAGCCTCAGGGCTGGAAACACCATATATTTT. Protein: CASSLRAGNTIYF.

The chain uses TRBV7-3 and TRBJ2-3; 11 positions match TRBD2. Germline V gene sequence: CDR1 SGHTA, CDR2 FQGTGA. The CDR3 length is 16 residues. The junction had 7 bases not matched to a gene; V was cut back by 2 bases and J by 6 bases. This CDR3 reads CASSLELAGAKDTQYF. The CDR3 bases are TGTGCCAGCAGCTTAGAACTAGCGGGAGCAAAGGATACGCAGTATTTT.

This chain connects TRBV10-2 to TRBJ1-5, with D hard to call. There are 15 residues in the CDR3. The germline gives CDR1 WSHSY, CDR2 SAAADI. Trimming removed 0 bases from V and 8 bases from J, with 14 bases in between. The CDR3 spells CASSESPGGREPQHF. As DNA, the CDR3 is TGCGCCAGCAGTGAGTCACCGGGAGGGAGGGAGCCCCAGCATTTT.

The chain is built from TRBV6-4 and TRBJ2-3; the D is unclear. CDR1 and CDR2 from the germline V gene are MRHNA and SNTAGT. This CDR3 spans 13 amino acids. V was cut by 2 bases and J by 2 bases, with 5 bases left in between. The CDR3 DNA is TGTGCCAGCAGTGACGGAGACACAGATACGCAGTATTTT. This codes for CASSDGDTDTQYF.

The V call is TRBV7-8, the J call TRBJ1-2, with 9 nucleotides matching TRBD1. Trimming took 5 bases from V and 8 from J; bases not matched to a gene: 9. The germline V gene has CDR1 SGHVS and CDR2 FQNEAQ. The CDR3 loop spans 14 amino acids. The CDR3 DNA sequence: TGTGCCAGCAGCGCCCCTCAGGACAGGGGCGGCTACACCTTC. The encoded protein is CASSAPQDRGGYTF.

The rearrangement uses TRBV6-6 and TRBJ2-5; 7 nucleotides match TRBD1. Germline V gene lookup returns CDR1 MNHNY and CDR2 SVGAGI (reference sequence). V was pared by 0 bases and J by 5 bases, with 6 bases of the junction left unmatched. The CDR3 consists of 15 residues. The CDR3 bases are TGTGCCAGCAGTTACTCAAACAGGGGATCTGAGACCCAGTACTTC. This sequence encodes CASSYSNRGSETQYF.

This clone has more than one count but fewer than ten. V and J are TRBV19 and TRBJ2-1; 7 bases are a match to TRBD2. Unmatched junction bases numbered 14, after V lost 3 bases and J lost 0 bases. CDR3 length: 19 amino acids. CDR1 is LNHDA and CDR2 is SQIVND in the germline V gene (reference sequence). The CDR3 region has the DNA TGTGCCAGTAGTATGGCCGGGACTACAGGCGCAGGCTCCTACAATGAGCAGTTCTTC. It yields the protein CASSMAGTTGAGSYNEQFF. Combining the CDR3 with reference TRBV19 and TRBJ2-1 gives the whole variable domain DGGITQSPKYLFRKEGQNVTLSCEQNLNHDAMYWYRQDPGQGLRLIYYSQIVNDFQKGDIAEGYSVSREKKESFPLTVTSAQKNPTAFYLCASSMAGTTGAGSYNEQFFGPGTRLTVL.

In DNA form, the CDR3 reads TGTGCCAGCAGCCCCCGAGGCAGCGGCACAGATACGCAGTATTTT. Translated: CASSPRGSGTDTQYF. The chain is built from TRBV7-3 and TRBJ2-3; D is unresolved. Trimming cost V 5 bases and J 1 base, with 13 bases left between them. The CDR3 sequence is 15 residues long. Germline V CDR1 and CDR2: SGHTA, FQGTGA.

This chain connects TRBV30 to TRBJ2-1; D is ambiguous. Per germline, CDR1 GTSNPN and CDR2 SVGIG (reference sequence). V was cut by 8 bases and J by 3 bases, with 11 bases left in between. This CDR3 has 12 residues. This CDR3 is CALAGFYNEQFF. CDR3 sequence (DNA): TGTGCCCTTGCAGGTTTCTACAATGAGCAGTTCTTC.